One sample yielded the 20 T cell receptor beta chains listed below, sequenced in a study of blood T cell repertoires in COVID-19. The method was immunoSEQ multiplex PCR; TCRdb's version includes in-frame clones alone and lacks a portion of them. The sample yields around 220,000 clones, 85% to 90% seen once. The sample was peripheral blood. The receptors were gathered from a woman aged 50 to 65 with acute or convalescent COVID-19.

The V and J genes are TRBV9 and TRBJ1-5; 7 bases agree with TRBD1. Germline V gene lookup returns CDR1 SGDLS and CDR2 YYNGEE. V lost 3 bases, J lost 0 bases, and 3 bases stayed unmatched. The CDR3 sequence is 15 residues long. CDR3 sequence: CASSETGLSNQPQHF. CDR3 sequence (DNA): TGTGCCAGCAGCGAGACAGGGCTTAGCAATCAGCCCCAGCATTTT.

The rearrangement uses TRBV19 and TRBJ2-7; a possible D gene is TRBD2 (6 bases). Germline V gives CDR1 LNHDA, CDR2 SQIVND (reference sequence). CDR3 size: 14 residues. The V and J ends lost 1 base and 2 bases respectively, with 9 bases between them. CDR3 coding DNA: TGTGCCAGTAGTATAGCACCGGGGGCCTACGAGCAGTACTTC. This translates into CASSIAPGAYEQYF.

The chain links TRBV3-1 (or the pseudogene TRBV3-2) to TRBJ2-1; 7 positions match TRBD2. Germline loops: CDR1 LGHDT, CDR2 YNNKEL (reference sequence). V trimming: 3 bases; J trimming: 0 bases; junction bases outside the gene matches: 5. This CDR3 is built from 16 residues. The CDR3 sequence is CASSHDTGGSYNEQFF. The CDR3 coding sequence is TGTGCCAGCAGCCATGATACGGGAGGCTCCTACAATGAGCAGTTCTTC.

The chain has TRBV24-1 and TRBJ1-5; TRBD1 agrees at 7 bases. Trimming cost V 1 base and J 10 bases; bases outside gene matches: 21. CDR1 and CDR2 from the germline V gene are KGHDR and SFDVKD. CDR3 size: 19 residues. CDR3 sequence reads: CATSDFTPRDRGSVEPQHF. The DNA of the CDR3 is TGTGCCACCAGTGATTTCACGCCCCGGGACAGAGGGTCCGTAGAACCCCAGCATTTT.

This clone showed up just a few times. This chain joins TRBV7-2 and TRBJ2-3; 9 positions agree with TRBD2. This CDR3 has 17 amino acids. CDR1 and CDR2 (germline): SGHTA, FQGNSA. The V segment lost 1 base and the J segment 0 bases; nucleotides outside the gene matches: 5. The CDR3 region is CASSLVWTSESTDTQYF. CDR3 DNA: TGTGCCAGCAGCTTAGTGTGGACTAGCGAGAGCACAGATACGCAGTATTTT.

The chain has TRBV18 and TRBJ2-1; 10 nucleotides agree with TRBD1. Germline V CDR1 and CDR2: KGHSH, LQKENI. This CDR3 comprises 18 residues. Trimming took 5 bases from V and 4 from J; bases not matched to a gene: 14. The CDR3 DNA follows: TGTGCCAGCTCAAGGAATTATCCGGGACAGGGGAATTACAATGAGCAGTTCTTC. This sequence encodes CASSRNYPGQGNYNEQFF.

In its sample, this clone was seen a few times. The V gene is TRBV18, the J gene TRBJ1-4; D is unresolved. The V and J ends lost 2 bases and 8 bases respectively, with 6 bases between them. CDR3 size: 12 residues. In germline, CDR1 is KGHSH, CDR2 LQKENI. For the CDR3, the DNA is TGTGCCAGCTCACCATCCGGGGAAAAACTGTTTTTT. It specifies CASSPSGEKLFF.

The V and J genes are TRBV18 and TRBJ1-4; possibly TRBD1 for D (5 bases). V dropped 0 bases and J dropped 8 bases, with 7 bases sitting between them. The CDR3 length is 13 residues. CDR1 is KGHSH and CDR2 is LQKENI in the germline V gene. Here the CDR3 DNA reads TGTGCCAGCTCACCACCAGGGGCCGAAAAACTGTTTTTT. Protein product: CASSPPGAEKLFF.

This chain links TRBV19 with TRBJ2-7, with a weak D call TRBD1 (6 bases). Germline CDR1 is LNHDA and CDR2 is SQIVND (reference sequence). V lost 4 bases, J lost 5 bases, and 15 bases lay in between. This CDR3 has 14 residues. The CDR3 DNA reads TGTGCCAGTAGTAGTTTAGGGGGTATGCACGAGCAGTACTTC. Its translation is CASSSLGGMHEQYF.

The chain carries TRBV12-3 or TRBV12-4 and TRBJ2-7, with 9 positions matching TRBD1. The CDR3 loop spans 13 amino acids. The junction had 5 bases not matched to a gene; V was cut back by 5 bases and J by 6 bases. CDR3 residues: CASSRDRAREQYF. Written as DNA, the CDR3 is TGTGCCAGCAGTCGGGACAGGGCCCGCGAGCAGTACTTC.

The chain's CDR3 is CASRRRLAGDDTGELFF. CDR3 in DNA: TGTGCCAGCAGACGAAGACTAGCGGGGGATGACACCGGGGAGCTGTTTTTT. The chain uses TRBV7-2 and TRBJ2-2, with 12 bases fitting TRBD2. V trimming: 6 bases; J trimming: 3 bases; junction bases outside the gene matches: 8. The CDR3 is 17 amino acids. Germline CDR1 SGHTA, CDR2 FQGNSA. The entire variable domain, with the rest obtained from reference TRBV7-2 and TRBJ2-2, is as follows: GAGVSQSPSNKVTEKGKDVELRCDPISGHTALYWYRQSLGQGLEFLIYFQGNSAPDKSGLPSDRFSAERTGGSVSTLTIQRTQQEDSAVYLCASRRRLAGDDTGELFFGEGSRLTVL.

In this sample, this clone turned up once. J is TRBJ1-5 and V is TRBV29-1; D is unclear. Trimming stripped 5 bases from V and 2 bases from J, with 13 bases between. This CDR3 has 14 amino acids. Germline loops: CDR1 SQVTM, CDR2 ANQGSEA. Here the CDR3 reads CSVFTARGNQPQHF. The CDR3 nucleotides read TGCAGCGTTTTTACAGCTCGCGGCAATCAGCCCCAGCATTTT.

The chain recombines TRBV9 with TRBJ2-2, with D unresolved. Germline CDR1 reads SGDLS; CDR2 reads YYNGEE. Trimming pared 0 bases from V and 4 bases from J, leaving 10 bases between. This CDR3 comprises 15 residues. This CDR3 is CASSVGLRSTGELFF. CDR3 sequence (DNA): TGTGCCAGCAGCGTAGGGCTGAGGAGCACCGGGGAGCTGTTTTTT.

This clone has just a few counts. J is TRBJ1-1 and V is TRBV5-6; 9 bases line up with TRBD1. Germline V lookup: CDR1 SGHDT, CDR2 YYEEEE. This CDR3 is 14 amino acids long. The J segment lost 10 bases and the V segment lost 4 bases, leaving 11 bases of the junction unmatched. The CDR3 is CASSPSGTGYGAFF. CDR3 sequence (DNA): TGTGCCAGCAGCCCTTCCGGGACAGGGTACGGAGCTTTCTTT.

The CDR3 is CASSLQGRGYTF. The CDR3 nucleotides are TGTGCCAGCAGTTTACAGGGGCGCGGCTACACCTTC. J is TRBJ1-2 and V is TRBV6-5, with 7 bases that match TRBD1. Germline V gives CDR1 MNHEY, CDR2 SVGAGI. V dropped 4 bases and J dropped 8; count of bases not matched to a gene: 4. The length of the CDR3 is 12 residues.

The chain carries TRBV7-8 and TRBJ1-6; TRBD1 is a possible D gene (6 bases). This CDR3 region has 16 residues. CDR1 and CDR2 from the germline V gene are SGHVS and FQNEAQ. Trimming pared 5 bases from V and 9 bases from J, leaving 20 bases between. The CDR3 sequence: CASSLPPSGVGSPLHF. The CDR3 nucleotides are TGTGCCAGCAGCCTGCCTCCCTCAGGGGTCGGTTCACCCCTCCACTTT.

Written as DNA, the CDR3 is TGTGCCAGCAGCTCCCGGGACAAGAACACTGAAGCTTTCTTT. Translated, it gives CASSSRDKNTEAFF. The J gene is TRBJ1-1, the V gene TRBV11-3; weak D call: TRBD1 (6 bases). This CDR3 spans 14 amino acids. Germline V gives CDR1 SGHNT, CDR2 YENEEA. Deletions cut 4 bases from V and 1 base from J, with 10 bases between.

The rearrangement links TRBV4-3 to TRBJ1-2; 9 positions agree with TRBD1. Trimming removed 4 bases from V and 2 bases from J; junction bases left unmatched: 8. Germline V gives CDR1 LGHNA, CDR2 YSLEER. CDR3 size: 16 residues. CDR3 nucleotides: TGCGCCAGCAGCCCCTCGGGGACAGGGAAGAACTATGGCTACACCTTC. Amino acids: CASSPSGTGKNYGYTF.

V is TRBV28 and J is TRBJ1-5; TRBD1 matches at 8 bases. This CDR3 is built from 13 residues. Germline trimming cut 6 bases from V and 4 bases from J; bases unmatched to any gene: 2. Germline V gene lookup returns CDR1 MDHEN and CDR2 SYDVKM. Written as DNA, the CDR3 is TGTGCCAGCAGCACAGGGGGGAATCAGCCCCAGCATTTT. It codes for CASSTGGNQPQHF.

This clone was observed a few times. V gene TRBV5-5 combines with J gene TRBJ2-2; the D gene is possibly TRBD1 (5 bases). CDR3 length: 15 amino acids. Trimming stripped 4 bases from V and 7 bases from J, with 17 bases between. The germline V gene has CDR1 SGHKS and CDR2 YYEKEE (reference sequence). CDR3 nucleotides: TGTGCCAGCAGCGAGCATCAGGGATTGGACGGGGAGCTGTTTTTT. Protein: CASSEHQGLDGELFF.